The clone carrying this T cell receptor beta chain was recorded at least ten times. The data are from a study of T cells in Graves' hyperthyroidism and ophthalmopathy. Stability of Graves' hyperthyroidism was defined as absent ophthalmopathy progression within 18 months. RNA transcripts were the template for amplifying TCR beta CDR3 regions. HTBI primers were the set used in a first-round RT-PCR of the TCR CDR3. TCRdb called the multiplex PCR reads again in MiXCR, with one record for every CDR3 protein. The sample comprises about 400,000 distinct CDR3 sequences, 15% to 18% of which are singletons, and less than 15% rests with the top ten. This CDR3 is 17 amino acids long. Trimming took 6 bases from V and 3 from J; bases not matched to a gene: 7. Germline assignment: CDR1 MDHEN and CDR2 SYDVKM.

The TCR originated in a young woman with Graves' hyperthyroidism. The rearrangement uses TRBV28 and TRBJ2-1; 14 bases line up with TRBD2. Material: blood. The CDR3: CASRDQGTSGSYNEQFF. Written as DNA, the CDR3 is TGTGCCAGCAGGGATCAAGGGACTAGCGGGAGCTACAATGAGCAGTTCTTC.